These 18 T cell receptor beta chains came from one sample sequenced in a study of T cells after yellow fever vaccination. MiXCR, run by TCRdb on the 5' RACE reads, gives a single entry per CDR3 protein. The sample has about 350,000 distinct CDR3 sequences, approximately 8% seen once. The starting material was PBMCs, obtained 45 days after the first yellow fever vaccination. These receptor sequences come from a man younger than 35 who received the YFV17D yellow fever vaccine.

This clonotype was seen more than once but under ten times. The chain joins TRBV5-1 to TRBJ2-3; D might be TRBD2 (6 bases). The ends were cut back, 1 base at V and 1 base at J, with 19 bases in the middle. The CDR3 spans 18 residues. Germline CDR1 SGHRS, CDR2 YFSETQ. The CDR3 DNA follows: TGCGCCAGCAGCTTGTATTGGTCCCGGGGCGGGGGCACAGATACGCAGTATTTT. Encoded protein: CASSLYWSRGGGTDTQYF.

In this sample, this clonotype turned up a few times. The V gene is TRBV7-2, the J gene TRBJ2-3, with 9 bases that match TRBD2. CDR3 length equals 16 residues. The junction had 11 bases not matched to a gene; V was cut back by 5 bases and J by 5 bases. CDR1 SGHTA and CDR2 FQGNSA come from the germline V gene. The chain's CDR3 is CASSPGGGAGRDTQYF. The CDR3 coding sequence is TGTGCCAGCAGCCCCGGCGGGGGGGCCGGGAGAGATACGCAGTATTTT.

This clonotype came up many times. The CDR3 nucleotides are TGTGCCAGCTCACCAATCGGACTAGCGGACAATGAGCAGTTCTTC. This sequence encodes CASSPIGLADNEQFF. The rearrangement joins TRBV18 to TRBJ2-1; TRBD2 agrees at 10 bases. In germline, CDR1 is KGHSH, CDR2 LQKENI. This CDR3 spans 15 amino acids. The junction had 3 bases not matched to a gene; V was cut back by 2 bases and J by 5 bases.

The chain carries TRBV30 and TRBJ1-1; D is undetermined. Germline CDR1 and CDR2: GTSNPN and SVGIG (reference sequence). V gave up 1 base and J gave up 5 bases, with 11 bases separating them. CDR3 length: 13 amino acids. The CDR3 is CAWSGILRTEAFF. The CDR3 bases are TGTGCCTGGAGTGGCATTTTGAGAACTGAAGCTTTCTTT.

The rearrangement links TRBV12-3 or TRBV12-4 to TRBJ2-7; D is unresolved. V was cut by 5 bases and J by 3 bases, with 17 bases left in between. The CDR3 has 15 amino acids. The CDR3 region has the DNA TGTGCCAGCAGTCAGACGGGTTTAGCCCGCTACGAGCAGTACTTC. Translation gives CASSQTGLARYEQYF.

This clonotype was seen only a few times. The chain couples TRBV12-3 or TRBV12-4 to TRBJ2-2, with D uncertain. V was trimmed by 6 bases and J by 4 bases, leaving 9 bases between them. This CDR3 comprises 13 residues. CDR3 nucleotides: TGTGCCAGCAGAGCACCAGGCACCGGGGAGCTGTTTTTT. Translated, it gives CASRAPGTGELFF.

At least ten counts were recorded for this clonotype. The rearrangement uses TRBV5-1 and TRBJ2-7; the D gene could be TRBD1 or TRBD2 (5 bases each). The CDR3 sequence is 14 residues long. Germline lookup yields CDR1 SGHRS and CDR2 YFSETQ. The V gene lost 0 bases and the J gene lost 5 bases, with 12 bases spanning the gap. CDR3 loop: CASSLEPGRDEQYF. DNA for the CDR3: TGCGCCAGCAGCTTGGAACCAGGGCGGGACGAGCAGTACTTC. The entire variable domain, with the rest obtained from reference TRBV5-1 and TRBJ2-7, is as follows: KAGVTQTPRYLIKTRGQQVTLSCSPISGHRSVSWYQQTPGQGLQFLFEYFSETQRNKGNFPGRFSGRQFSNSRSEMNVSTLELGDSALYLCASSLEPGRDEQYFGPGTRLTVT.

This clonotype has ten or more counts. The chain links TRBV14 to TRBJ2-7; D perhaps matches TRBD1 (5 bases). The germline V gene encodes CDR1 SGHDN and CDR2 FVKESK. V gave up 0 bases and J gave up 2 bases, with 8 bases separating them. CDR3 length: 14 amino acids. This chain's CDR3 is CASSQDGHAYEQYF. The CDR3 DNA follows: TGTGCCAGCAGCCAAGACGGACATGCCTACGAGCAGTACTTC.

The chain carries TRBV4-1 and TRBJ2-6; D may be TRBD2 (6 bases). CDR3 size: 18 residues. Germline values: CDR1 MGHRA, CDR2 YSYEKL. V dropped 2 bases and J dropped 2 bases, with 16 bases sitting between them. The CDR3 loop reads CASSQLHRGSAGANVLTF. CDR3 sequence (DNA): TGCGCCAGCAGCCAATTGCATCGGGGGAGCGCTGGGGCCAACGTCCTGACTTTC.

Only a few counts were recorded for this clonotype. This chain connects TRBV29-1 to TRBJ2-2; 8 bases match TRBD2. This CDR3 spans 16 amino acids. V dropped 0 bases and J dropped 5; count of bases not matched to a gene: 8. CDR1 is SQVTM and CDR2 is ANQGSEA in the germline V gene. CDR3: CSVEDHGGGRTGELFF. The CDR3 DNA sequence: TGCAGCGTTGAAGATCACGGGGGGGGACGGACCGGGGAGCTGTTTTTT.

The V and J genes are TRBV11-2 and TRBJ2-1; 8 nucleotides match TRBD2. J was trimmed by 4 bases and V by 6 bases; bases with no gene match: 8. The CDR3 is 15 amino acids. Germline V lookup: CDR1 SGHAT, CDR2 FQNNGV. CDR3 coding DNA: TGTGCCAGCAGACGACTAGCGTTAGGGTACAATGAGCAGTTCTTC. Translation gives CASRRLALGYNEQFF.

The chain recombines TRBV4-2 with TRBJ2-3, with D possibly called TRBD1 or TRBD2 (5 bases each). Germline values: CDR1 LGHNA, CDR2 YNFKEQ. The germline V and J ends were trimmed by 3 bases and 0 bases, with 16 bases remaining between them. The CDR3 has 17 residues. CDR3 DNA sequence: TGTGCCAGCAGCCACCTCGCCGGGACGGATAGCACAGATACGCAGTATTTT. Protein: CASSHLAGTDSTDTQYF.

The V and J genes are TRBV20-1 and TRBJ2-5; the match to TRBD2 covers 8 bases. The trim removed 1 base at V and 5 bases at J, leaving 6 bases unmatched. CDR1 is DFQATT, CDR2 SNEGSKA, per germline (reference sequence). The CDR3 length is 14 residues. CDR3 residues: CSARGVAGIETQYF. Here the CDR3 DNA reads TGCAGTGCTAGAGGGGTAGCGGGGATTGAGACCCAGTACTTC.

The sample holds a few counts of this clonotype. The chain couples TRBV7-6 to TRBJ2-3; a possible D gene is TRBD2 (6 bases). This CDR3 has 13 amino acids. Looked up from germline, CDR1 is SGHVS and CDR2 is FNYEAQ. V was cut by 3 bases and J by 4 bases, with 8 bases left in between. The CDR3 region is CASSFSGADTQYF. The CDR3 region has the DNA TGTGCCAGCAGCTTTTCGGGGGCAGATACGCAGTATTTT. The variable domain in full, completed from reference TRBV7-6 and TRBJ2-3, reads GAGVSQSPRYKVTKRGQDVALRCDPISGHVSLYWYRQALGQGPEFLTYFNYEAQQDKSGLPNDRFSAERPEGSISTLTIQRTEQRDSAMYRCASSFSGADTQYFGPGTRLTVL.

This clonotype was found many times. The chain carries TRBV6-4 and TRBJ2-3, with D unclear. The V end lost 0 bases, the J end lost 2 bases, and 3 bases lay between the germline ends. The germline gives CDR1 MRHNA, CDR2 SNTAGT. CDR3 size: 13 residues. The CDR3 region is CASSDSTTDTQYF. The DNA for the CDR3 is TGTGCCAGCAGTGACTCGACCACAGATACGCAGTATTTT.

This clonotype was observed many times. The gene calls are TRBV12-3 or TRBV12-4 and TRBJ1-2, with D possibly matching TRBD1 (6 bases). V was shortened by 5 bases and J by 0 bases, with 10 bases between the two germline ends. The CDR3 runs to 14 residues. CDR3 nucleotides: TGTGCCAGCAGTGCGGGACAAGCTAACTATGGCTACACCTTC. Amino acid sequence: CASSAGQANYGYTF.

CDR3 sequence reads: CASSREPTYNEQFF. The CDR3 DNA is TGTGCCAGCAGCCGAGAGCCCACCTACAATGAGCAGTTCTTC. The chain employs TRBV4-2 and TRBJ2-1; D unresolved. The CDR3 runs 14 residues. Trimming left V 4 bases short and J 2 bases short, with 9 bases between. Germline values: CDR1 LGHNA, CDR2 YNFKEQ.

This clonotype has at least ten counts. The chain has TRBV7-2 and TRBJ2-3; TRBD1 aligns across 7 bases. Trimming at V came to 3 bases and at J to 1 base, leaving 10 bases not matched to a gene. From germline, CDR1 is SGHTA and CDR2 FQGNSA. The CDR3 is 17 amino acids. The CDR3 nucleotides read TGTGCCAGCAGCTTGGGAACAGGGGCCTTGGGCACAGATACGCAGTATTTT. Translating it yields CASSLGTGALGTDTQYF.